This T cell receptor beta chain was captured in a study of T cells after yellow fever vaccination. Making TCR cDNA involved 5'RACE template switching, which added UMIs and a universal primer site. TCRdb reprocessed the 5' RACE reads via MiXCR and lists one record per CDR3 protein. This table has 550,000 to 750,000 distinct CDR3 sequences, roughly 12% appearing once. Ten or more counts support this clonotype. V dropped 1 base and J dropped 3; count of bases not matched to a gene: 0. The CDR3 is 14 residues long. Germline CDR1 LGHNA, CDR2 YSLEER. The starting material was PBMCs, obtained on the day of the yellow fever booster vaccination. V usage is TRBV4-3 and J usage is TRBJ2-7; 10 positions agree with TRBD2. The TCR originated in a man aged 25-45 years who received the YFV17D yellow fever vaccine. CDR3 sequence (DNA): TGCGCCAGCAGCCAAGGACTAGCGGGCTACGAGCAGTACTTC. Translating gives CASSQGLAGYEQYF.